The sequence of this T cell receptor (beta chain) was determined in a study of blood T cell repertoires in COVID-19. Whole-study context: COVID-19 samples collected from the United States, Italy and Spain covered acute and convalescent phases. Sources were T cells, B-cell-depleted T cells, or PBMCs; the material itself was cDNA or gDNA.

As handled by the study authors: Quantification of nucleated cells was approximated via reference gene primer amplification. Data came from immunoSEQ multiplex PCR; TCRdb stores just in-frame clones and leaves some out. V, J and clone size are those of that table, while D and trimming were read from the DNA. The sample shows a few hundred thousand clones, around 86% of them seen only once. V shed 3 bases, J shed 10 bases, and the junction held 7 bases outside the gene matches. CDR1 and CDR2 from the germline V gene are SGDLS and YYNGEE. This CDR3 is built from 15 residues. Sample: peripheral blood. The clonotype was recovered from a man aged 45 to 65 with active or convalescent COVID-19. The gene calls are TRBV9 and TRBJ1-6, with 10 bases aligning to TRBD1. This CDR3 is CASSGGTGEGSPLHF. The CDR3, as DNA: TGTGCCAGCAGCGGTGGGACAGGGGAAGGATCACCCCTCCACTTT.